This T cell receptor beta chain is from a study of T cells in Graves' hyperthyroidism and ophthalmopathy. PBMCs stemmed from approximately 10 ml fresh peripheral blood. Study results and limitations: The model identified upcoming ophthalmopathy a median 6.5 months ahead of onset.

RNA transcripts gave rise to amplified TCR beta CDR3 regions. Carried out on the TCR CDR3, a first-round RT-PCR used the HTBI primer set. TCRdb reprocessed the multiplex PCR reads with MiXCR, giving one entry per CDR3 protein. The profile covers some 550,000 distinct CDR3 sequences, with 16% appearing a single time and roughly 3% taken by the ten largest. Details on this clonotype: Its specificity is not known. One base away lies a much larger clone, so this may be a sequencing read error.

Source material: blood. This receptor was identified in a woman in her 40s with Graves' ophthalmopathy.

CDR3 coding DNA: TGTGCCAGCAGTGGGACAAGGGGCACCGGGGAGCTGTTTTTT. As protein: CASSGTRGTGELFF. The chain employs TRBV6-1 and TRBJ2-2, with D perhaps TRBD1 (5 bases). The CDR3 runs 14 residues. Trimming removed 4 bases from V and 4 bases from J, with 10 bases in between. Germline V gives CDR1 MNHNS, CDR2 SASEGT.